This TCR beta chain was captured by sequencing in a study of T cell changes during pregnancy in multiple sclerosis. Germline-derived CDR1 and CDR2 are SGHAT and FQDESV (reference sequence). The germline V and J ends were trimmed by 6 bases and 5 bases, with 19 bases remaining between them. The CDR3 has 15 residues. Clones were sequenced by immunoSEQ multiplex PCR, and TCRdb holds only the in-frame ones, with some missing. Of around 60,000 clones in the sample, about 90% were seen once. This receptor was obtained from a female donor in good health, enrolled as a control in a pregnancy study. The rearrangement links TRBV11-1 to TRBJ1-1; a possible D gene is TRBD1 (6 bases). This specimen was CD4+ T cells from peripheral blood mononuclear cells, taken after pregnancy. CDR3 region: CASRHAATGRTEAFF. DNA of the CDR3: TGTGCCAGCAGGCACGCCGCTACAGGGCGGACTGAAGCTTTCTTT.